These T cell receptor beta chains were read from a single sample in a study of cytomegalovirus exposure and HLA in healthy donors. The method was immunoSEQ multiplex PCR; TCRdb's version includes in-frame clones alone and lacks a portion of them. The sample holds 120,000 or so clones, 81% seen once. Sequenced material: PBMCs. The receptors derive from a man between 18 and 29 years old in good health and CMV-seronegative. The CDR3 runs from the conserved cysteine through the conserved F or W. Each record gives: D gene, V gene, CDR3 length, J gene, clone size, CDR3 protein, CDR3 DNA. The D gene is left open where the match is weak. The listing skips clone size in some rows; elsewhere it reads once, few, many or a size class.

d_gene: .; v_gene: TRBV5-1; len: 14; j_gene: TRBJ2-5; abundance: .; CDR3aa: CASSLGGARETQYF; CDR3nt: TGCGCCAGCAGCTTGGGGGGAGCTAGGGAGACCCAGTACTTC
d_gene: .; v_gene: TRBV19; len: 14; j_gene: TRBJ1-2; abundance: .; CDR3aa: CASSTPGGRYGYTF; CDR3nt: TGTGCCAGTAGTACTCCGGGGGGGCGGTATGGCTACACCTTC
d_gene: .; v_gene: TRBV15; len: 12; j_gene: TRBJ1-1; abundance: .; CDR3aa: CATSRVGGEAFF; CDR3nt: TGTGCCACCAGCAGAGTGGGGGGTGAAGCTTTCTTT
d_gene: TRBD1; v_gene: TRBV7-9; len: 18; j_gene: TRBJ2-6; abundance: .; CDR3aa: CASSLMGQGASGANVLTF; CDR3nt: TGTGCCAGCAGCTTAATGGGACAGGGAGCCTCTGGGGCCAACGTCCTGACTTTC
d_gene: TRBD1; v_gene: TRBV7-3; len: 14; j_gene: TRBJ2-1; abundance: .; CDR3aa: CASSLTWTGDEQFF; CDR3nt: TGTGCCAGCAGCTTAACCTGGACAGGGGATGAGCAGTTCTTC
d_gene: TRBD1; v_gene: TRBV27; len: 15; j_gene: TRBJ2-1; abundance: once; CDR3aa: CANRQGKKGNNEQFF; CDR3nt: TGTGCCAACCGACAGGGGAAGAAGGGAAACAATGAGCAGTTCTTC
d_gene: .; v_gene: TRBV6-1; len: 18; j_gene: TRBJ2-1; abundance: .; CDR3aa: CASSENVRAGPLYNEQFF; CDR3nt: TGTGCCAGCAGTGAAAATGTGAGGGCGGGACCCCTGTACAATGAGCAGTTCTTC
d_gene: .; v_gene: TRBV7-6; len: 15; j_gene: TRBJ2-7; abundance: .; CDR3aa: CASSLAGHETYEQYF; CDR3nt: TGTGCCAGCAGCTTAGCGGGACACGAAACCTACGAGCAGTACTTC
d_gene: TRBD1; v_gene: TRBV11-1; len: 14; j_gene: TRBJ2-7; abundance: few; CDR3aa: CASSRTGVAYEQYF; CDR3nt: TGTGCCAGCAGCCGGACAGGGGTGGCCTACGAGCAGTACTTC
d_gene: .; v_gene: TRBV11-2; len: 15; j_gene: TRBJ1-6; abundance: .; CDR3aa: CASSFEDRFSSPLHF; CDR3nt: TGTGCCAGCAGCTTTGAAGACAGATTTAGTTCACCCCTCCACTTT
d_gene: .; v_gene: TRBV6-1; len: 17; j_gene: TRBJ2-2; abundance: .; CDR3aa: CASSVGRTSANTGELFF; CDR3nt: TGTGCCAGCAGTGTAGGAAGGACAAGCGCGAACACCGGGGAGCTGTTTTTT
d_gene: .; v_gene: TRBV6-4; len: 16; j_gene: TRBJ2-1; abundance: few; CDR3aa: CASSDSGGDGYNEQFF; CDR3nt: TGTGCCAGCAGTGACTCAGGGGGGGACGGCTACAATGAGCAGTTCTTC
d_gene: TRBD1; v_gene: TRBV7-2; len: 16; j_gene: TRBJ2-7; abundance: .; CDR3aa: CASSLTGTGVSYEQYF; CDR3nt: TGTGCCAGCAGCTTAACCGGGACAGGGGTCTCCTACGAGCAGTACTTC
d_gene: .; v_gene: TRBV21-1; len: 16; j_gene: TRBJ2-7; abundance: .; CDR3aa: CASTGPRQGVFYEQYF; CDR3nt: TGTGCCAGCACCGGACCTAGACAGGGGGTTTTCTACGAGCAGTACTTC
d_gene: .; v_gene: TRBV13; len: 14; j_gene: TRBJ2-5; abundance: .; CDR3aa: CASSLRLRQETQYF; CDR3nt: TGTGCCAGCAGCCTCCGACTTAGACAAGAGACCCAGTACTTC
d_gene: TRBD1; v_gene: TRBV18; len: 15; j_gene: TRBJ2-7; abundance: .; CDR3aa: CASSPRQGASYEQYF; CDR3nt: TGTGCCAGCTCACCGCGACAGGGGGCTTCCTACGAGCAGTACTTC
d_gene: TRBD1; v_gene: TRBV7-9; len: 16; j_gene: TRBJ1-1; abundance: .; CDR3aa: CSSSFITGTGNTEAFF; CDR3nt: TGTTCCAGCAGCTTCATAACCGGGACAGGGAACACTGAAGCTTTCTTT
d_gene: .; v_gene: TRBV27; len: 13; j_gene: TRBJ1-5; abundance: .; CDR3aa: CASSSQGGQPQHF; CDR3nt: TGTGCCAGCAGTTCGCAGGGAGGCCAGCCCCAGCATTTT
d_gene: .; v_gene: TRBV5-6; len: 12; j_gene: TRBJ1-1; abundance: .; CDR3aa: CASSDPGERAFF; CDR3nt: TGTGCCAGCAGCGACCCTGGGGAGAGAGCTTTCTTT
d_gene: .; v_gene: TRBV7-8; len: 14; j_gene: TRBJ1-1; abundance: .; CDR3aa: CASSLVRRDTEAFF; CDR3nt: TGTGCCAGCAGCTTAGTACGGAGAGACACTGAAGCTTTCTTT
d_gene: TRBD1; v_gene: TRBV6-1; len: 15; j_gene: TRBJ1-5; abundance: .; CDR3aa: CASRLRTGGNQPQHF; CDR3nt: TGTGCCAGCAGACTTCGGACAGGGGGAAATCAGCCCCAGCATTTT
d_gene: .; v_gene: TRBV6-1; len: 13; j_gene: TRBJ2-3; abundance: few; CDR3aa: CASSHVRADTQYF; CDR3nt: TGTGCCAGCAGCCATGTACGGGCAGATACGCAGTATTTT
d_gene: TRBD1; v_gene: TRBV5-6; len: 14; j_gene: TRBJ1-2; abundance: .; CDR3aa: CASSQTGVNHGYTF; CDR3nt: TGTGCCAGCTCCCAGACAGGGGTCAATCATGGCTACACCTTC
d_gene: TRBD2; v_gene: TRBV5-6; len: 12; j_gene: TRBJ2-3; abundance: .; CDR3aa: CASRWGGDTQYF; CDR3nt: TGTGCCAGCAGATGGGGGGGAGATACGCAGTATTTT
d_gene: .; v_gene: TRBV7-6; len: 15; j_gene: TRBJ2-3; abundance: .; CDR3aa: CASSLAPQVTDTQYF; CDR3nt: TGTGCCAGCAGCTTAGCGCCCCAGGTCACAGATACGCAGTATTTT
d_gene: TRBD2; v_gene: TRBV2; len: 15; j_gene: TRBJ2-7; abundance: .; CDR3aa: CASMGRGLGGYEQYF; CDR3nt: TGTGCCAGCATGGGGAGGGGACTAGGGGGCTACGAGCAGTACTTC
d_gene: TRBD2; v_gene: TRBV5-1; len: 17; j_gene: TRBJ2-1; abundance: .; CDR3aa: CASSLGGLAGGRNEQFF; CDR3nt: TGCGCCAGCAGCCTTGGCGGACTAGCGGGGGGGCGTAATGAGCAGTTCTTC
d_gene: .; v_gene: TRBV7-8; len: 13; j_gene: TRBJ1-5; abundance: .; CDR3aa: CASSSLPGQPQHF; CDR3nt: TGTGCCAGCAGCTCTCTACCAGGGCAGCCCCAGCATTTT
d_gene: .; v_gene: TRBV27; len: 15; j_gene: TRBJ1-1; abundance: .; CDR3aa: CASSPLRGKNTEAFF; CDR3nt: TGTGCCAGCAGTCCGCTCCGGGGGAAGAACACTGAAGCTTTCTTT
d_gene: TRBD2; v_gene: TRBV14; len: 14; j_gene: TRBJ2-5; abundance: .; CDR3aa: CASRLAGAQETQYF; CDR3nt: TGTGCCAGCCGGCTAGCGGGGGCACAAGAGACCCAGTACTTC
d_gene: .; v_gene: TRBV27; len: 16; j_gene: TRBJ2-7; abundance: .; CDR3aa: CASSLIGGQGRLEQYF; CDR3nt: TGTGCCAGCAGTTTAATTGGGGGCCAGGGGCGTCTCGAGCAGTACTTC
d_gene: TRBD1; v_gene: TRBV19; len: 16; j_gene: TRBJ2-7; abundance: .; CDR3aa: CASSIRGRTGSYEQYF; CDR3nt: TGTGCCAGTAGTATTCGGGGCAGGACAGGGTCCTACGAGCAGTACTTC
d_gene: .; v_gene: TRBV7-3; len: 13; j_gene: TRBJ1-1; abundance: .; CDR3aa: CASSRTGSTEAFF; CDR3nt: TGTGCCAGCAGCCGAACAGGCTCCACTGAAGCTTTCTTT
d_gene: .; v_gene: TRBV9; len: 14; j_gene: TRBJ2-2; abundance: .; CDR3aa: CASSVGGNTGELFF; CDR3nt: TGTGCCAGCAGCGTAGGCGGGAACACCGGGGAGCTGTTTTTT
d_gene: .; v_gene: TRBV1; len: 14; j_gene: TRBJ1-2; abundance: .; CDR3aa: CTSSQDSESYGYTF; CDR3nt: TGCACTAGCAGCCAAGATTCAGAATCCTATGGCTACACCTTC
d_gene: TRBD2; v_gene: TRBV10-2; len: 16; j_gene: TRBJ2-1; abundance: .; CDR3aa: CASTQDGSGGLYEQFF; CDR3nt: TGCGCCAGCACCCAGGATGGTAGCGGGGGGTTGTATGAGCAGTTCTTC
d_gene: .; v_gene: TRBV6-5; len: 12; j_gene: TRBJ2-1; abundance: .; CDR3aa: CASSYGGDEQFF; CDR3nt: TGTGCCAGCAGTTATGGCGGGGATGAGCAGTTCTTC
d_gene: .; v_gene: TRBV6-5; len: 13; j_gene: TRBJ1-2; abundance: few; CDR3aa: CASTPQAGVGYTF; CDR3nt: TGTGCCAGCACCCCCCAGGCAGGGGTTGGCTACACCTTC
d_gene: TRBD1; v_gene: TRBV25-1; len: 15; j_gene: TRBJ1-6; abundance: .; CDR3aa: CASSGRQGLNSPLHF; CDR3nt: TGTGCCAGCAGTGGTCGACAGGGGCTCAATTCACCCCTCCACTTT
d_gene: TRBD1; v_gene: TRBV9; len: 15; j_gene: TRBJ1-2; abundance: .; CDR3aa: CASSTAWTGGGGYTF; CDR3nt: TGTGCCAGCAGCACAGCCTGGACAGGGGGCGGTGGCTACACCTTC
d_gene: TRBD2; v_gene: TRBV6-4; len: 17; j_gene: TRBJ2-5; abundance: .; CDR3aa: CASSDFSRTSGVETQYF; CDR3nt: TGTGCCAGCAGTGACTTCTCCCGAACTAGCGGGGTAGAGACCCAGTACTTC
d_gene: TRBD1; v_gene: TRBV11-2; len: 16; j_gene: TRBJ1-1; abundance: few; CDR3aa: CASRGVPGQGNTEAFF; CDR3nt: TGTGCCAGCAGGGGGGTACCGGGACAGGGGAACACTGAAGCTTTCTTT
d_gene: .; v_gene: TRBV6-5; len: 13; j_gene: TRBJ2-5; abundance: .; CDR3aa: CASSIGQGGTQYF; CDR3nt: TGTGCCAGCAGTATCGGGCAGGGGGGGACCCAGTACTTC
d_gene: .; v_gene: TRBV19; len: 15; j_gene: TRBJ1-6; abundance: few; CDR3aa: CASTIGRPGVSPLHF; CDR3nt: TGTGCCAGCACAATCGGGCGTCCGGGGGTCTCACCCCTCCACTTT
d_gene: TRBD1; v_gene: TRBV7-6; len: 15; j_gene: TRBJ1-1; abundance: .; CDR3aa: CASSAPDRGKTEAFF; CDR3nt: TGTGCCAGCAGCGCACCGGACAGGGGGAAAACTGAAGCTTTCTTT
d_gene: TRBD1; v_gene: TRBV9; len: 13; j_gene: TRBJ1-2; abundance: .; CDR3aa: CASSARQGSGYTF; CDR3nt: TGTGCCAGCAGCGCCCGACAGGGCTCTGGCTACACCTTC
d_gene: .; v_gene: TRBV2; len: 13; j_gene: TRBJ1-1; abundance: .; CDR3aa: CASSEALPGEAFF; CDR3nt: TGTGCCAGCAGTGAAGCGCTTCCAGGGGAAGCTTTCTTT
d_gene: .; v_gene: TRBV5-1; len: 14; j_gene: TRBJ1-2; abundance: .; CDR3aa: CASSLVSQGRGYTF; CDR3nt: TGCGCCAGCAGCTTGGTATCACAGGGTCGTGGCTACACCTTC
d_gene: .; v_gene: TRBV4-2; len: 14; j_gene: TRBJ2-5; abundance: .; CDR3aa: CASSPRTGPETQYF; CDR3nt: TGTGCCAGCAGCCCGCGGACTGGCCCAGAGACCCAGTACTTC
d_gene: .; v_gene: TRBV29-1; len: 13; j_gene: TRBJ2-7; abundance: .; CDR3aa: CSVKQDDGSEQYF; CDR3nt: TGCAGCGTCAAGCAGGACGACGGGAGCGAGCAGTACTTC
d_gene: .; v_gene: TRBV6-5; len: 13; j_gene: TRBJ1-2; abundance: .; CDR3aa: CASSPHSNYGYTF; CDR3nt: TGTGCCAGCAGCCCTCACAGCAACTATGGCTACACCTTC
d_gene: .; v_gene: TRBV7-8; len: 12; j_gene: TRBJ2-7; abundance: once; CDR3aa: CASSLSLYEQYF; CDR3nt: TGTGCCAGCAGCTTATCTTTGTACGAGCAGTACTTC
d_gene: TRBD1; v_gene: TRBV15; len: 15; j_gene: TRBJ1-5; abundance: .; CDR3aa: CATSRDRVSNQPQHF; CDR3nt: TGTGCCACCAGCAGGGACAGGGTCAGCAATCAGCCCCAGCATTTT